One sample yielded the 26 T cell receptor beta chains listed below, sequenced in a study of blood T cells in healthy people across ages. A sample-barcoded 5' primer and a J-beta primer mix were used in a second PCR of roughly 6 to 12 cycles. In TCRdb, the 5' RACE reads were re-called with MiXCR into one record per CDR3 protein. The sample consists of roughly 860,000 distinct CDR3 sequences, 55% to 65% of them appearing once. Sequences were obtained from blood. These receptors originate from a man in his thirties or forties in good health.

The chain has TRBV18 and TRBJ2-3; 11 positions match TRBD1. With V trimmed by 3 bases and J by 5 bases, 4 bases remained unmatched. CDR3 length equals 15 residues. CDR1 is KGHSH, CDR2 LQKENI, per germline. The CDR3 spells CASSPDRGRVDTQYF. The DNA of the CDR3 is TGTGCCAGCTCACCGGACAGGGGGCGAGTAGATACGCAGTATTTT.

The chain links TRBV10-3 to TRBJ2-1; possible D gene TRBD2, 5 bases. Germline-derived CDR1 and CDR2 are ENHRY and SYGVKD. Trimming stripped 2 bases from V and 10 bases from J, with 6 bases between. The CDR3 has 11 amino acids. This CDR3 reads CAISEASEQFF. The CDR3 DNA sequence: TGTGCCATCAGTGAGGCTAGCGAGCAGTTCTTC.

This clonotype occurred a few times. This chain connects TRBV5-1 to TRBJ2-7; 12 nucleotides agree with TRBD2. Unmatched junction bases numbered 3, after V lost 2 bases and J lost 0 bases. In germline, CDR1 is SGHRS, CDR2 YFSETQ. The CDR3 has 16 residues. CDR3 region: CASSFTSGGSSYEQYF. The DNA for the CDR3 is TGCGCCAGCAGCTTTACTAGCGGGGGGAGCTCCTACGAGCAGTACTTC.

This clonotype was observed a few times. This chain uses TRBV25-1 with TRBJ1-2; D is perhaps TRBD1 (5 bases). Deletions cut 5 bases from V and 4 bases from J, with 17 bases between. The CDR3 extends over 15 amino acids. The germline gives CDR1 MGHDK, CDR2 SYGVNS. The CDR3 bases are TGTGCCAGCAGTTACGGGGCCCTGGGGTTCTATGGCTACACCTTC. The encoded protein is CASSYGALGFYGYTF.

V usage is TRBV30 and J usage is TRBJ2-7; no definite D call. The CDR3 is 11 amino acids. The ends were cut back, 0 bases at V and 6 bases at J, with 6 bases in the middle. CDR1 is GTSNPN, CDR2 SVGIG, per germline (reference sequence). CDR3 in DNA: TGTGCCTGGAGTGTTAAGTCCGAGCAGTACTTC. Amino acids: CAWSVKSEQYF.

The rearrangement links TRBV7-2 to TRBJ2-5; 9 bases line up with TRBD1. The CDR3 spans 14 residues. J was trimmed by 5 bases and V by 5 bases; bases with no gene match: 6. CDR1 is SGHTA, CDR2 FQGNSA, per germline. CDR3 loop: CASSEAGQGETQYF. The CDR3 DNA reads TGTGCCAGCAGCGAAGCAGGACAGGGGGAGACCCAGTACTTC.

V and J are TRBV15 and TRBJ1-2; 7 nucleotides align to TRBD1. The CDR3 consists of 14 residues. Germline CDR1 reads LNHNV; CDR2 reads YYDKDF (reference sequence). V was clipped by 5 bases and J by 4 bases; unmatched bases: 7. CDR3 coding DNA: TGTGCCACCAGCCCACGGACAGGTCCCTATGGCTACACCTTC. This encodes CATSPRTGPYGYTF.

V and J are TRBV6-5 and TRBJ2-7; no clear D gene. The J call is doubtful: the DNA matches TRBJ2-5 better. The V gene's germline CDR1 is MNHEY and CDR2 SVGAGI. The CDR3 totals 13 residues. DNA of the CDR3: TGTGCCACCCGGATAGTTGGGCAAGAGACCCAGTACTTC. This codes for CATRIVGQETQYF.

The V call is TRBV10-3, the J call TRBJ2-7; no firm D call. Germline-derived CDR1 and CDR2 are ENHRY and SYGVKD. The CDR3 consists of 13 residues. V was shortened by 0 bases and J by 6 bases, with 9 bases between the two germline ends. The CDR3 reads CAISESSGVEQYF. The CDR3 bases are TGTGCCATCAGTGAGTCGAGTGGCGTCGAGCAGTACTTC.

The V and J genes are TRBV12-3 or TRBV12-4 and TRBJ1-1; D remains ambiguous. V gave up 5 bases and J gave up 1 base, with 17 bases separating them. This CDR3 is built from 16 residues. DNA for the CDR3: TGTGCCAGCAGTCCTCTAGGTGAGCTAGGGAACACTGAAGCTTTCTTT. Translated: CASSPLGELGNTEAFF.

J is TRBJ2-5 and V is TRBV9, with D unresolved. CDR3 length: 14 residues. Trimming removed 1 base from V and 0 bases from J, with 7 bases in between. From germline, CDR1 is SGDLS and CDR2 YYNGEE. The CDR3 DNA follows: TGTGCCAGCAGCGTACGGCCAAACCAAGAGACCCAGTACTTC. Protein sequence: CASSVRPNQETQYF.

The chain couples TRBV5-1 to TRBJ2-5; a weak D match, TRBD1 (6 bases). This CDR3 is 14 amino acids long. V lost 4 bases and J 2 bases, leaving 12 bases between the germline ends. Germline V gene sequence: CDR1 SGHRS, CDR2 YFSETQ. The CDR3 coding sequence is TGCGCCAGCAGCCCTGTCGGACAGCAAGAGACCCAGTACTTC. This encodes CASSPVGQQETQYF.

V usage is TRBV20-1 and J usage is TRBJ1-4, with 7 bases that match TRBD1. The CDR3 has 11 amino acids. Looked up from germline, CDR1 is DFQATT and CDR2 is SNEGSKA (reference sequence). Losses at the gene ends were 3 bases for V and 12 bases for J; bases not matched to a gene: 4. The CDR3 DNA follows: TGCAGTGCTAGGGAAGACAGGGAACTGTTTTTT. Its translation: CSAREDRELFF.

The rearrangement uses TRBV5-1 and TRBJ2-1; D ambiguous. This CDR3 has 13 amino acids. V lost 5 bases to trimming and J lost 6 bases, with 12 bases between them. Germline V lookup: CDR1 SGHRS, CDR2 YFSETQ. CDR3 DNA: TGCGCCAGCAGTATTGGTATTCTCAATGAGCAGTTCTTC. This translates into CASSIGILNEQFF.

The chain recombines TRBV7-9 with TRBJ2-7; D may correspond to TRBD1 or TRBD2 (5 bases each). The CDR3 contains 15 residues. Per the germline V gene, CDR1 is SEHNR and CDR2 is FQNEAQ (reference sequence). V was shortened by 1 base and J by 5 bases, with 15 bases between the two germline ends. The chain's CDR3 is CASSLVGRVEDEQYF. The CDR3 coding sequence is TGTGCCAGCAGCTTAGTAGGCAGGGTGGAGGACGAGCAGTACTTC.

The DNA of the CDR3 is TGTGCCAGCAGTTACTCGGCCAGGACCTCACCCCTCCACTTT. It specifies CASSYSARTSPLHF. The chain is built from TRBV6-2 or TRBV6-3 and TRBJ1-6; D remains ambiguous. Per germline, CDR1 MNHEY and CDR2 SVGEGT. V was cut by 0 bases and J by 10 bases, with 10 bases left in between. The CDR3 sequence is 14 residues long.

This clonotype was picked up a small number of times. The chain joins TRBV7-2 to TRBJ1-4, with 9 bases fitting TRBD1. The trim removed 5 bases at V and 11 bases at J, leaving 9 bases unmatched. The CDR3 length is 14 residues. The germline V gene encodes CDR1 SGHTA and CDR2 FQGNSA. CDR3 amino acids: CASSPGQGTFKLFF. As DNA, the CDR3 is TGTGCCAGCAGCCCAGGACAGGGGACCTTCAAACTGTTTTTT.

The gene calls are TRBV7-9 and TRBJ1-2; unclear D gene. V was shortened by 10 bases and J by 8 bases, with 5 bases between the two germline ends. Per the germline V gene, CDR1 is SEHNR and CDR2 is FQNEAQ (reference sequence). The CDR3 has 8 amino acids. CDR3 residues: CATGGYTF. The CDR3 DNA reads TGTGCCACCGGGGGCTACACCTTC.

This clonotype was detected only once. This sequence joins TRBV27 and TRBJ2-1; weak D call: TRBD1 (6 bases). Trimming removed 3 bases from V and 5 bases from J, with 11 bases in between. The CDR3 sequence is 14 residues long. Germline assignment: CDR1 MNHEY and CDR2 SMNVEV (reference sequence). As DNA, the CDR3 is TGTGCCAGCAGTTTCCGGACAGCAGACAATGAGCAGTTCTTC. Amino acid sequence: CASSFRTADNEQFF.

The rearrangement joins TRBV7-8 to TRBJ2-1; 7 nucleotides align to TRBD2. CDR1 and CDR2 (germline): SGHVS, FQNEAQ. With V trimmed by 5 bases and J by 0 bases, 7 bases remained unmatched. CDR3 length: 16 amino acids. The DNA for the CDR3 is TGTGCCAGCAGCCCCTGGCGGGGGAACTCCTACAATGAGCAGTTCTTC. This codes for CASSPWRGNSYNEQFF. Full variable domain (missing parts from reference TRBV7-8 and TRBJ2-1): GAGVSQSPRYKVAKRGQDVALRCDPISGHVSLFWYQQALGQGPEFLTYFQNEAQLDKSGLPSDRFFAERPEGSVSTLKIQRTQQEDSAVYLCASSPWRGNSYNEQFFGPGTRLTVL.

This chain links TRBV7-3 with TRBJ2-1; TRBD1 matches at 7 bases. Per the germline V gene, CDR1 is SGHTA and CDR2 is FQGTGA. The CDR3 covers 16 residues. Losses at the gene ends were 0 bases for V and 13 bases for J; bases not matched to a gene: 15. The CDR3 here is CASSLTNRGGQETQFF. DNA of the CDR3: TGTGCCAGCAGCTTAACCAACCGAGGGGGCCAAGAGACCCAGTTCTTC.

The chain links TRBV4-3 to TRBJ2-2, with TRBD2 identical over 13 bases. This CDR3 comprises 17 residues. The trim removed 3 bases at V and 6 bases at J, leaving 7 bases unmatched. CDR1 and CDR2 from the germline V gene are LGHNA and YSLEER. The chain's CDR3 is CASSQTSGGLRPGELFF. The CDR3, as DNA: TGCGCCAGCAGCCAGACTAGCGGGGGGCTTCGACCCGGGGAGCTGTTTTTT.

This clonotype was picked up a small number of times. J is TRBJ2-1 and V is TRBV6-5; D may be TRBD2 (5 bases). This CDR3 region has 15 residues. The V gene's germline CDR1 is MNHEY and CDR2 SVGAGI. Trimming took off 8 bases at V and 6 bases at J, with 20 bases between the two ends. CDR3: CASGSTSGALNEQFF. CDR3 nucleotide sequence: TGTGCCAGCGGATCTACTAGTGGAGCGCTCAATGAGCAGTTCTTC.

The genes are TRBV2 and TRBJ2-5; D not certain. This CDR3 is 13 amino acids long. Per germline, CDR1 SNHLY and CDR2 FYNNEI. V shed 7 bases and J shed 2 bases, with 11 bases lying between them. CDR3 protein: CASNGGRQETQYF. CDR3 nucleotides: TGTGCCAGCAACGGCGGACGGCAAGAGACCCAGTACTTC.

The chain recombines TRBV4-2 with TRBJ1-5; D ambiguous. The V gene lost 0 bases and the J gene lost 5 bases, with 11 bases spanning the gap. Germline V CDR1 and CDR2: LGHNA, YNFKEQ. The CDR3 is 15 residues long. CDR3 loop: CASSQDLGAHQPQHF. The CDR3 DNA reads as TGTGCCAGCAGCCAAGATCTGGGAGCGCATCAGCCCCAGCATTTT.

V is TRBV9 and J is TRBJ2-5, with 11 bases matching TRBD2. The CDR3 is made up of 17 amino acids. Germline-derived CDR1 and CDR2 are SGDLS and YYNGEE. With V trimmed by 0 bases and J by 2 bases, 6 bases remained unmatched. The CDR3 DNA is TGTGCCAGCAGCGTAGGGGGTAGCGGGGGGGCACAAGAGACCCAGTACTTC. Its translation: CASSVGGSGGAQETQYF.